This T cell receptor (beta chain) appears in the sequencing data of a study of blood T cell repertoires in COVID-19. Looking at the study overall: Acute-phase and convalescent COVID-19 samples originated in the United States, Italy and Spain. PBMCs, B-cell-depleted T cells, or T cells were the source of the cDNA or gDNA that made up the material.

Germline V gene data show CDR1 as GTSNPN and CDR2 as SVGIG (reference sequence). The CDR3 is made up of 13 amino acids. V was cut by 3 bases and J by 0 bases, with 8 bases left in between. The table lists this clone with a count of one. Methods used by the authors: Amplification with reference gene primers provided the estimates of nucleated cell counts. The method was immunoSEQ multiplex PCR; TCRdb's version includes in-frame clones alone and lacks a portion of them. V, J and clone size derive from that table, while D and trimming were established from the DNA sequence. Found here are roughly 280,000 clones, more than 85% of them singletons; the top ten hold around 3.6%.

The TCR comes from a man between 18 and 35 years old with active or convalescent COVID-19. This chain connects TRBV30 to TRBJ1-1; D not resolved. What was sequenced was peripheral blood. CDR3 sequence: CAWRGSLNTEAFF. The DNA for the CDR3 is TGTGCCTGGAGGGGCAGCCTGAACACTGAAGCTTTCTTT.